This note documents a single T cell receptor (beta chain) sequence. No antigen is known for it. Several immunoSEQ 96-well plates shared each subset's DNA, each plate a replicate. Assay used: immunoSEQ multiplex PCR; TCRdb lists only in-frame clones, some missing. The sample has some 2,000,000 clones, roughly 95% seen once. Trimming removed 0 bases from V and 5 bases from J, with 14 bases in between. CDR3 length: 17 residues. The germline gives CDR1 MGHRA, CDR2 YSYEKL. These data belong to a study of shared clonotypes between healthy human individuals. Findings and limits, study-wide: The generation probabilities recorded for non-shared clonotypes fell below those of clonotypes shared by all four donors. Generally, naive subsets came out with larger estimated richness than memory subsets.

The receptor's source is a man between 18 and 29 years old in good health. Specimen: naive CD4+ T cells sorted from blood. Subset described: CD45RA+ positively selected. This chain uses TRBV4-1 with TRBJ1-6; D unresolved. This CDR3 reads CASSQDRLQADNSPLHF. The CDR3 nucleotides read TGCGCCAGCAGCCAAGATAGGCTCCAGGCTGATAATTCACCCCTCCACTTT.